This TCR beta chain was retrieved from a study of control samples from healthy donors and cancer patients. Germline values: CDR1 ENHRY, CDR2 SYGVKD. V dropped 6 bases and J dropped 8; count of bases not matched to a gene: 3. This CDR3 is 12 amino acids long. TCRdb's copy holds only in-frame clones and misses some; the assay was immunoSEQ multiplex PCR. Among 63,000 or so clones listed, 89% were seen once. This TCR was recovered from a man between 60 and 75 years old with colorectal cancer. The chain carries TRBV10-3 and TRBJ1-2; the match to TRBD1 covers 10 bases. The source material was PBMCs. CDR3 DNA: TGTGCCATCAGAGGGACAGGGGAAGGCTACACCTTC. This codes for CAIRGTGEGYTF.